Listed here are 19 T cell receptor beta chains from one sample, sequenced in a study of PD-L1 blockade in urothelial cancer. Time point meaning: pretreatment peripheral blood. TCRdb keeps only in-frame clones here, not all; method: immunoSEQ multiplex PCR. The sample carries tens of thousands of clones, 65% to 90% recorded once. This sample comprised PBMCs, obtained around atezolizumab (anti-PD-L1) treatment. The source of these receptors is a man between 65 and 85 years old with urothelial cancer.

The chain has TRBV13 and TRBJ1-2; 9 bases match TRBD1. This CDR3 has 13 amino acids. After removal of 5 bases from V and 8 bases from J, the junction contained 6 bases not matched to a gene. Germline CDR1 PRHDT, CDR2 FYEKMQ (reference sequence). DNA of the CDR3: TGTGCCAGCAGCCGGGACAGGGAGGAAGGCTACACCTTC. Its protein is CASSRDREEGYTF.

The chain combines TRBV7-9 with TRBJ1-5, with D perhaps TRBD1 (6 bases). V was pared by 4 bases and J by 3 bases, with 16 bases between. This CDR3 is 16 amino acids long. Germline values: CDR1 SEHNR, CDR2 FQNEAQ (reference sequence). This CDR3 is CASSSTDRLDNQPQHF. The CDR3 DNA is TGTGCCAGCAGCTCCACGGACAGATTAGACAATCAGCCCCAGCATTTT.

This clone occurred a few times. The chain uses TRBV27 and TRBJ2-1; TRBD2 agrees at 9 bases. With V trimmed by 1 base and J by 8 bases, 12 bases remained unmatched. This CDR3 contains 17 residues. Germline values: CDR1 MNHEY, CDR2 SMNVEV (reference sequence). CDR3 nucleotide sequence: TGTGCCAGCAGTTTATTGGTGTTCGGCGGGAGGGGGGATGAGCAGTTCTTC. Amino acids: CASSLLVFGGRGDEQFF.

The chain recombines TRBV6-5 with TRBJ1-2; 7 bases map to TRBD1. V trimming: 6 bases; J trimming: 7 bases; junction bases outside the gene matches: 5. Germline V lookup: CDR1 MNHEY, CDR2 SVGAGI. This CDR3 is built from 12 residues. CDR3 sequence (DNA): TGTGCCAGCAGGCGGGACAGTCGTGGCTACACCTTC. Translated: CASRRDSRGYTF.

There are a few counts of this clone. The rearrangement links TRBV30 to TRBJ1-3, with 9 positions matching TRBD1. V shed 3 bases, J shed 2 bases, and the junction held 2 bases outside the gene matches. Germline lookup yields CDR1 GTSNPN and CDR2 SVGIG (reference sequence). The CDR3 runs to 14 residues. CDR3 sequence (DNA): TGTGCCTGGAGCCGGGACAGGGCTGGAAACACCATATATTTT. Protein: CAWSRDRAGNTIYF.

This clone came up once. The chain is built from TRBV2 and TRBJ2-3; the D gene is possibly TRBD1 (6 bases). The CDR3 is made up of 16 amino acids. In germline, CDR1 is SNHLY, CDR2 FYNNEI. Between the trimmed V and J ends, which lost 1 base and 2 bases, there was a span of 13 bases. CDR3 coding DNA: TGTGCCAGCAGTGAAGACAGGGTTGGGGTCACAGATACGCAGTATTTT. This codes for CASSEDRVGVTDTQYF.

This chain connects TRBV21-1 to TRBJ2-7; TRBD1 reflects the table's D call only, with no check against the DNA. TRBV21-1 is annotated as a pseudogene. The CDR3 is made up of 17 amino acids. The CDR3 region is CASSKGDSEALLYEQYF. The CDR3 DNA reads as TGTGCCAGCAGCAAAGGGGACAGCGAAGCGTTGCTCTACGAGCAGTACTTC.

This clone came up a few times. The chain uses TRBV7-9 and TRBJ2-5, with 15 nucleotides matching TRBD2. There are 16 residues in the CDR3. J was trimmed by 5 bases and V by 5 bases; bases with no gene match: 6. Germline assignment: CDR1 SEHNR and CDR2 FQNEAQ (reference sequence). The CDR3 is CASSPGTSGRMETQYF. The CDR3 DNA is TGTGCCAGCAGCCCCGGGACTAGCGGGAGGATGGAGACCCAGTACTTC.

The V gene is TRBV20-1, the J gene TRBJ1-2; TRBD1 agrees at 7 bases. Germline lookup yields CDR1 DFQATT and CDR2 SNEGSKA (reference sequence). This CDR3 spans 11 amino acids. This CDR3 is CSYDTGDGYTF. CDR3 nucleotides: TGCAGCTACGATACAGGGGATGGCTACACCTTC.

The chain employs TRBV6-6 and TRBJ2-3, with 10 bases that match TRBD2. This CDR3 contains 16 residues. The germline gives CDR1 MNHNY, CDR2 SVGAGI (reference sequence). Trimming removed 6 bases from V and 6 bases from J; junction bases left unmatched: 12. CDR3 coding DNA: TGTGCCAGCAGACCGCCCCTAGCGGGAGCAGCGGATACGCAGTATTTT. It is translated as CASRPPLAGAADTQYF.

This clone was found a few times. This chain uses TRBV28 with TRBJ2-7, with a tentative D call TRBD1 (6 bases). Trimming removed 3 bases from V and 5 bases from J, with 14 bases in between. The CDR3 extends over 14 amino acids. Germline V gene lookup returns CDR1 MDHEN and CDR2 SYDVKM. The CDR3 DNA sequence: TGTGCCAGCAGTTTTTTACAGGGTAGCGACGAGCAGTACTTC. It encodes CASSFLQGSDEQYF.

About this clone: A junction boundary mismatches the germline segment, possibly from a read error. The V and J genes are TRBV5-6 and TRBJ2-7; perhaps TRBD2 as D (5 bases). The CDR3 contains 16 residues. Germline CDR1 SGHDT, CDR2 YYEEEE. CDR3 sequence: CASSLNGGQPSNEQYF. CDR3 sequence (DNA): TGTGCCAGCAGCTTGAACGGCGGGCAACCCTCCAACGAGCAGTACTTC.

This clone was picked up a small number of times. The chain joins TRBV6-5 to TRBJ2-2, with 7 bases matching TRBD2. J gave up 5 bases and V 5 bases, and 8 bases lay outside the gene matches. The CDR3 spans 15 residues. Germline assignment: CDR1 MNHEY and CDR2 SVGAGI. CDR3 DNA: TGTGCCAGCAGTCCGGGACTACCGGAGACCGGGGAGCTGTTTTTT. Protein: CASSPGLPETGELFF.

The chain combines TRBV30 with TRBJ2-4; D gene ambiguous. Germline V gene data show CDR1 as GTSNPN and CDR2 as SVGIG (reference sequence). This CDR3 has 14 residues. V was clipped by 0 bases and J by 1 base, with 7 bases between them. CDR3 sequence reads: CAWSVEAAKNIQYF. The CDR3 DNA follows: TGTGCCTGGAGTGTAGAGGCGGCCAAAAACATTCAGTACTTC.

For this clone: The germline gene is not matched at one end of the junction; a read error may be the cause. This chain links TRBV5-8 with TRBJ1-1; 7 bases fit TRBD1. The length of the CDR3 is 14 residues. From germline, CDR1 is SGHTS and CDR2 YDEGEE. CDR3 DNA sequence: TGTGCCAGCATTCCCTGGGGGACAGACCTGAATCACGTCTTT. This translates into CASIPWGTDLNHVF.

Written as DNA, the CDR3 is TGTGCCAGCAGAAACGAGGTGCCCGGGGAGCTGTTTTTT. Protein sequence: CASRNEVPGELFF. The rearrangement links TRBV6-1 to TRBJ2-2; no definite D call. Between the trimmed V and J ends, which lost 6 bases and 6 bases, there was a span of 11 bases. CDR3 length equals 13 residues. Germline values: CDR1 MNHNS, CDR2 SASEGT.

The chain couples TRBV11-2 to TRBJ2-7, with TRBD1 as a possible D gene (5 bases). CDR3 length equals 14 residues. Germline V gene sequence: CDR1 SGHAT, CDR2 FQNNGV. V gave up 2 bases and J gave up 4 bases, with 12 bases separating them. The CDR3, as DNA: TGTGCCAGCAGCTTAAGTCTTCAGGGTTACGAGCAGTACTTC. Its protein is CASSLSLQGYEQYF.

The gene calls are TRBV15 and TRBJ1-2; 9 bases line up with TRBD1. The CDR3 spans 14 residues. The trim removed 6 bases at V and 8 bases at J, leaving 10 bases unmatched. CDR1 is LNHNV and CDR2 is YYDKDF in the germline V gene (reference sequence). In DNA form, the CDR3 reads TGTGCCACCAGAAAGACAGGGGGGTTGGGGGGCTACACCTTC. Its translation: CATRKTGGLGGYTF.

The sample holds one count of this clone. J is TRBJ2-5 and V is TRBV10-3, with TRBD2 identical over 7 bases. Per germline, CDR1 ENHRY and CDR2 SYGVKD. This CDR3 comprises 14 residues. V lost 0 bases, J lost 8 bases, and 6 bases stayed unmatched. The CDR3 bases are TGTGCCATCAGTGAGTCGGGGCGGGAGATAACCCAGTACTTC. Translating it yields CAISESGREITQYF.